The 14 T cell receptor beta chains presented below share a single source sample, sequenced in a study of blood T cell repertoires in COVID-19 (TCRdb year 2020). Receptor libraries were prepared by the immunoSEQ multiplex PCR assay. The clones in this table, taken by TCRdb from immuneACCESS, are in-frame only. Not every clone is retained; where verified, under half of the shortfall comes from an unresolved V gene, and the cause of the rest is unknown. The sample includes about 11,000 clones, with 70% to 90% observed a single time. Of the sample, 30% to 40% falls within the top ten clones. Material: peripheral blood. These TCRs come from a man in his fifties with active COVID-19.

This clone has just one count. The CDR3 region has the DNA TGTGCCAGCAGTAGGCCCAGGACAGGGGCTAGCAATCAGCCCCAGCATTTT. Translation gives CASSRPRTGASNQPQHF. The chain carries TRBV2 and TRBJ1-5, with 9 bases fitting TRBD1. The CDR3 has 17 residues. Germline CDR1 is SNHLY and CDR2 is FYNNEI. The ends lost 5 bases at V and 0 bases at J; junction bases unmatched: 8. The whole variable domain, remainder taken from reference TRBV2 and TRBJ1-5, is EPEVTQTPSHQVTQMGQEVILRCVPISNHLYFYWYRQILGQKVEFLVSFYNNEISEKSEIFDDQFSVERPDGSNFTLKIRSTKLEDSAMYFCASSRPRTGASNQPQHFGDGTRLSIL.

This clone has more than one count but fewer than ten. CDR3 sequence: CASSFGSGGGQPQHF. The CDR3 DNA follows: TGTGCCAGCAGTTTTGGTTCAGGGGGCGGTCAGCCCCAGCATTTT. The chain links TRBV28 to TRBJ1-5; 8 nucleotides align to TRBD1. Losses at the gene ends were 3 bases for V and 6 bases for J; bases not matched to a gene: 7. Germline V CDR1 and CDR2: MDHEN, SYDVKM. CDR3 length: 15 amino acids.

In regard to this clone: One end of the junction does not line up with germline, which may come from a read error. This chain connects TRBV7-7 to TRBJ2-7; TRBD2 aligns across 9 bases. The CDR3 is 16 residues long. Germline assignment: CDR1 SSHAT and CDR2 FNYEAQ (reference sequence). The CDR3 DNA sequence: TGTGCTAGCAGCCCCCTCGCGGGGGGGACGGGGGGGGAGCAGTACTTC. Residues: CASSPLAGGTGGEQYF.

Here the CDR3 reads CASRGQGGGEQYF. The CDR3 coding sequence is TGTGCCAGCAGGGGACAGGGAGGGGGGGAGCAGTACTTC. V usage is TRBV27 and J usage is TRBJ2-7; 9 positions agree with TRBD1. The J segment lost 7 bases and the V segment lost 6 bases, leaving 7 bases of the junction unmatched. This CDR3 spans 13 amino acids. Germline values: CDR1 MNHEY, CDR2 SMNVEV (reference sequence).

This clone was counted a few times. The V gene is TRBV5-1, the J gene TRBJ2-2; 11 nucleotides line up with TRBD2. V was pared by 4 bases and J by 1 base, with 3 bases of the junction left unmatched. From germline, CDR1 is SGHRS and CDR2 YFSETQ. The CDR3 is 16 residues long. The CDR3 DNA reads as TGCGCCAGCAGCCCGGGACTAGCGGAGAACACCGGGGAGCTGTTTTTT. Translating gives CASSPGLAENTGELFF.

This rearrangement joins TRBV7-8 to TRBJ1-2; the D is unclear. Germline V gene data show CDR1 as SGHVS and CDR2 as FQNEAQ. CDR3 length: 19 residues. Between the trimmed V and J ends, which lost 2 bases and 2 bases, there was a span of 24 bases. The CDR3 here is CASSLYWTEVEGGNYGYTF. The CDR3 region has the DNA TGTGCCAGCAGCTTATATTGGACCGAAGTGGAGGGTGGAAACTATGGCTACACCTTC.

This clone was counted a few times. The chain recombines TRBV28 with TRBJ2-6, with D tentatively TRBD2 (5 bases). This CDR3 is 16 amino acids long. Germline V CDR1 and CDR2: MDHEN, SYDVKM. V lost 3 bases and J lost 0, with 9 bases in between. In nucleotides, the CDR3 is TGTGCCAGCAGTTTGGACGGGGACTCTGGGGCCAACGTCCTGACTTTC. This encodes CASSLDGDSGANVLTF.

The chain carries TRBV6-2 or TRBV6-3 and TRBJ2-2; possibly TRBD1 for D (6 bases). V was trimmed by 2 bases and J by 7 bases, leaving 11 bases between them. The CDR3 contains 14 residues. From germline, CDR1 is MNHEY and CDR2 SVGEGT. CDR3 loop: CASSYMGASGELFF. The CDR3 nucleotides read TGTGCCAGCAGTTACATGGGGGCCAGCGGGGAGCTGTTTTTT.

This rearrangement joins TRBV7-9 to TRBJ1-2, with D unresolved. The CDR3 is 15 amino acids. With 2 bases removed from V and 7 bases from J, the gap between germline ends came to 17 bases. Germline V gives CDR1 SEHNR, CDR2 FQNEAQ (reference sequence). In nucleotides, the CDR3 is TGTGCCAGCAGCTTATTTACGCTAGCTGACGGTGGCTACACCTTC. This encodes CASSLFTLADGGYTF.

The chain employs TRBV27 and TRBJ1-1; TRBD1 matches 8 bases. This CDR3 contains 15 residues. Germline loops: CDR1 MNHEY, CDR2 SMNVEV (reference sequence). Trimming at V came to 6 bases and at J to 0 bases, leaving 6 bases not matched to a gene. CDR3 nucleotides: TGTGCCAGCAGGCCAAGGACAGGGATGAACACTGAAGCTTTCTTT. Its translation is CASRPRTGMNTEAFF.

The V gene is TRBV10-1, the J gene TRBJ1-5; D unresolved. The CDR3 runs to 12 residues. Germline V gene data show CDR1 as WNHNN and CDR2 as SYGVQD (reference sequence). The germline V and J ends were trimmed by 0 bases and 7 bases, with 4 bases remaining between them. CDR3 amino acids: CASSESSQPQHF. In DNA, the CDR3 is TGCGCCAGCAGTGAGTCGAGCCAGCCCCAGCATTTT.

The rearrangement joins TRBV28 to TRBJ2-1, with 12 bases matching TRBD2. CDR3 size: 19 residues. The germline CDR1 and CDR2 sequences are MDHEN and SYDVKM. Unmatched junction bases numbered 18, after V lost 6 bases and J lost 6 bases. CDR3 amino acids: CASSPSASGRAVLGNEQFF. Here the CDR3 DNA reads TGTGCCAGCAGCCCCTCGGCTAGCGGGAGGGCGGTTTTGGGCAATGAGCAGTTCTTC.

The chain carries TRBV9 and TRBJ2-7; a weak D match, TRBD1 (5 bases). The CDR3 loop spans 13 amino acids. CDR1 is SGDLS and CDR2 is YYNGEE in the germline V gene. The V end lost 0 bases, the J end lost 7 bases, and 11 bases lay between the germline ends. CDR3 protein: CASSVGWQGEQYF. For the CDR3, the DNA is TGTGCCAGCAGCGTAGGGTGGCAGGGTGAGCAGTACTTC.

The chain employs TRBV2 and TRBJ2-3; D perhaps matches TRBD1 (6 bases). Germline V lookup: CDR1 SNHLY, CDR2 FYNNEI. The CDR3 sequence is 17 residues long. Trimming pared 2 bases from V and 0 bases from J, leaving 15 bases between. CDR3 DNA sequence: TGTGCCAGCAGTGAACTCTCCTCAGGGGCTAGCACAGATACGCAGTATTTT. The encoded protein is CASSELSSGASTDTQYF.